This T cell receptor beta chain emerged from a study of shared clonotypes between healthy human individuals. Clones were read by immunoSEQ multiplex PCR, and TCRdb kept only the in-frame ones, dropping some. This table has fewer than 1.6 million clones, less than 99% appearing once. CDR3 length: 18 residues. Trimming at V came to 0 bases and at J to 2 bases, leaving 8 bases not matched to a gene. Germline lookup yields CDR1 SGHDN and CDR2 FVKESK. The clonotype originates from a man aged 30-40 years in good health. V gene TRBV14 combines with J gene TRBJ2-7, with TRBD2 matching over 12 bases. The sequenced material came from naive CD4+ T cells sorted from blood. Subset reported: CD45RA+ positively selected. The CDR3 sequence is CASSQDGLAGGLTYEQYF. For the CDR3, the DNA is TGTGCCAGCAGCCAAGACGGGCTAGCGGGAGGGTTAACCTACGAGCAGTACTTC.